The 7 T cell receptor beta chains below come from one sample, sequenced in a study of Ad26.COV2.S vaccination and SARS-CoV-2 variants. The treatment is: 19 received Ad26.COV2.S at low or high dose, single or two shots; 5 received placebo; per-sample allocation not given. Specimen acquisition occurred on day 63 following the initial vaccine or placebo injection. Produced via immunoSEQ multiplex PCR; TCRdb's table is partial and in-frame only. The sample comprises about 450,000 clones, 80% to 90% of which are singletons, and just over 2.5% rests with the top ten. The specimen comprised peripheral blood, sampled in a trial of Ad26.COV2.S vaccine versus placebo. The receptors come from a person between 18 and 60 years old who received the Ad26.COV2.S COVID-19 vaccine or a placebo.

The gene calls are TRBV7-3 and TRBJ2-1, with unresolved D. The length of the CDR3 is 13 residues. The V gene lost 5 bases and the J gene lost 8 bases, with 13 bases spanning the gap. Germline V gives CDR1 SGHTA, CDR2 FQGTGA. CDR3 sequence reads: CASSDMRLDEQFF. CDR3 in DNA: TGTGCCAGCAGCGATATGAGGTTGGATGAGCAGTTCTTC.

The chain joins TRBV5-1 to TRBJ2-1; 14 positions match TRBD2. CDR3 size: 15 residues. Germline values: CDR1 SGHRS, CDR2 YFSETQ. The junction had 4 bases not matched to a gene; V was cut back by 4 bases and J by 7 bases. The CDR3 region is CASSQTSGGANEQFF. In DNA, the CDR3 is TGCGCCAGCAGCCAGACTAGCGGGGGGGCGAATGAGCAGTTCTTC.

DNA of the CDR3: TGTGCCTTGGAGTCCCAATTAGATACGCAGTATTTT. Translating gives CALESQLDTQYF. This chain connects TRBV30 to TRBJ2-3; D is unclear. V lost 7 bases and J 5 bases, leaving 13 bases between the germline ends. This CDR3 comprises 12 residues. Germline V gene sequence: CDR1 GTSNPN, CDR2 SVGIG (reference sequence).

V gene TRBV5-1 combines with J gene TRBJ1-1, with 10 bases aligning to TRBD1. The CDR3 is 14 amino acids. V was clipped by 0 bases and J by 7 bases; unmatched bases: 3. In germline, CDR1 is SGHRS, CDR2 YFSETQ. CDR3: CASSLGQGASEAFF. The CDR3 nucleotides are TGCGCCAGCAGCTTGGGACAGGGGGCTAGTGAAGCTTTCTTT.

CDR3: CASSLHPLEAQFF. The CDR3 bases are TGTGCCAGCAGTTTACACCCCCTGGAAGCGCAGTTCTTC. This chain connects TRBV27 to TRBJ2-1; D gene unclear. V was shortened by 2 bases and J by 12 bases, with 14 bases between the two germline ends. This CDR3 is 13 amino acids long. Looked up from germline, CDR1 is MNHEY and CDR2 is SMNVEV (reference sequence).

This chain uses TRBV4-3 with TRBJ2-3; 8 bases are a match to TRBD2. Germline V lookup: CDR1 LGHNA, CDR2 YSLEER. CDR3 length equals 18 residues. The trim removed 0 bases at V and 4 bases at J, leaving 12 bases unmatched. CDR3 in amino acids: CASSQETTGGPSADTQYF. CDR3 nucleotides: TGCGCCAGCAGCCAAGAGACCACGGGAGGGCCCTCCGCAGATACGCAGTATTTT.

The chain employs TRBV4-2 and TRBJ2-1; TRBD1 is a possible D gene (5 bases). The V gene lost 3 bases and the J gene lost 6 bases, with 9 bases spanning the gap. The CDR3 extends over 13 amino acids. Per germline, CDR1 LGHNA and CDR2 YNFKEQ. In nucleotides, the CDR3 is TGTGCCAGCAGCCATGGCAGGGCCAATGAGCAGTTCTTC. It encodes CASSHGRANEQFF.